This T cell receptor beta chain was captured in a study of cytomegalovirus exposure and HLA in healthy donors listed by TCRdb under 2017. The study in broad terms: In an earlier analysis of around 540 of the donors, about 260 Gb of sequence data and 117 million unique TCR beta sequences from about 179 million T cells were reported. Approximately 300 gigabases of sequencing data and around 80 million unique TCR sequences made up an early release that covered 640 HLA-typed donors. Of the 398 genotyped donors, approximately 83% fell in the genetic ancestry cluster associated with self-reported Caucasian donors. The aim of the study was to test whether cataloging public T cell receptors could identify signatures of past pathogen exposure. The T cell repertoires of several hundred subjects were profiled by immunosequencing and related to cytomegalovirus serostatus. Besides the first cohort of 666 subjects, a separate validation cohort made up of 120 different subjects was used. High-throughput TCR immunosequencing, statistical association of individual TCRs with disease status, and machine learning were combined to predict cytomegalovirus infection status. To study patterns of TCR occurrence, a later analysis re-analyzed previously published TCR beta repertoires from 500 to 850 donors and added high-resolution HLA genotyping. Rather than drawing on any new phenotypic data, the later analysis identified candidate immune exposures from TCR beta sequences and the way those sequences occurred across donors. An earlier analysis of several hundred of the donors used high-throughput TCR beta sequencing to judge whether each TCR beta V gene segment behaved as functional or pseudogenic. Donor age, sex, ethnicity and CMV serostatus were collected together with the repertoire data. In a later genetic analysis, genome-wide SNP genotypes for about three fifths of the roughly 670 donors were used, and that subset was treated as a discovery cohort. All discovery cohort repertoires had been generated on a single sequencing platform. Class I and class II HLA loci were covered by the typing at four-digit resolution. Typing coverage differed by locus: A, B, C, DRB1 and DQB1 were typed in roughly 620-630 donors, DQA1 in about 500, DPA1 in 600 to 610, and DPB1 in around 490. Because of strong linkage in the cohort, five DR-DQ haplotypes were treated as single units for association and clustering. Across 300 to 400 genotyped donors of the cohort, an average of about 240,000 unique TCR beta nucleotide sequences per donor were sequenced, and around 19% of those sequences were non-productive.

The paper as a whole reports these results and caveats: When HLA alleles, especially DR and DQ, strongly co-occurred, TCR associations were difficult to assign to individual alleles. Only TCR beta chains were sequenced in this cohort, and the absence of alpha or paired-chain data limited detectable features. Linkage disequilibrium might explain the correlated functional status among segregating V segments, but an unknown experimental factor could not be ruled out. An earlier analysis of approximately 540 of the donors showed that most TCR beta V segments appeared in productive rearrangements either about 90% or about 30% of the time, which broadly matched IMGT annotations. Some IMGT-functional V segments, including TRBV6-2 and TRBV6-3, could not be distinguished by the 87-base-pair reads and were therefore excluded. A further reported finding was that TCR beta sequences accurately predicted the HLA-A and HLA-B alleles for most subjects in the first cohort. Most CMV-associated TCR beta chains appeared to be HLA-restricted in a later analysis, and the HLA associations seemed to be driven largely by CMV exposure. According to a later genetic analysis, donors in an Asian-associated ancestry cluster had fewer N-insertions in productive TCRs than the roughly 700-donor mean. A later genetic analysis associated a missense DCLRE1C variant with V-gene and J-gene trimming of TCR beta chains, and an independent cohort replicated the association. A cluster of highly shared sequence variants was judged likely to be a technical artifact of the sequencing pipeline. Most TCR sequences were observed very rarely across donors, whereas some public TCRs were present in many individuals. In both the original and validation cohorts, the classifier was reported to diagnose cytomegalovirus status with high specificity and sensitivity. A later analysis found that TCR association rates varied across HLA loci, with DRB1 alleles showing the most associated TCRs and HLA-C alleles the fewest. It was suggested by the authors that the approach could potentially be generalized to other disease states and immunological phenotypes. Because counts were too low, 15 to 20 rarely observed V segments, including chromosome 9 orphons, were excluded from the earlier analysis of several hundred of the donors. A later analysis reported that several top co-occurrence clusters appeared linked to parvovirus B19, influenza, CMV and Epstein-Barr virus. Sequencing depth was assumed to be roughly uniform across donors in the presence/absence analyses, though that assumption may not hold. A later analysis associated 15,000 or so TCR beta sequences with specific HLA alleles at a false discovery rate of 0.05. A later analysis found that HLA-associated TCR beta chains were more clonally expanded and had lower generation probabilities than equally common non-associated chains. For the cohort, immune exposure information was limited to CMV serostatus. Because some donors lacked HLA typing at each locus, the association tests relied only on the typed subset. In vitro tests confirmed that three of the cytomegalovirus-associated TCR beta chains recognize cytomegalovirus antigens. The study gave a list of 150 to 200 TCR beta chains associated with cytomegalovirus.

Libraries were prepared through the immunoSEQ multiplex PCR assay. The multiplex PCR relied on a mix of 60 forward primers for TCR Vbeta segments and 13 reverse primers for TCR Jbeta segments. Amplification of the CDR3 region of rearranged TCR beta genes was performed with a multiplex PCR assay on genomic DNA. On the Illumina HiSeq System, the amplified TCR beta libraries were sequenced as 87-base-pair reads. On the authors' methods: A later analysis counted approximately 74 million unique TCR beta chains across the approximately 700 repertoires, and 10 million to 11 million of these chains were shared by at least two donors. A nearest-neighbor algorithm error-corrected the raw reads and collapsed the reads into unique sequences, merging closely related sequences to remove PCR and sequencing errors. CDR3 sequences were aligned to IMGT reference sequences to assign V, D and J gene segments. For a sequence to be retained, a match of at least six nucleotides to both a V gene segment and a J gene segment was required. A rearrangement was called productive if the CDR3 had no stop codons and remained in frame with V and J, and every other rearrangement was called non-productive. CDR3 was defined by IMGT convention, running from the second conserved V-encoded cysteine to the conserved J-encoded phenylalanine. The earlier analysis of 500 to 750 of the donors excluded any sequence lacking an unambiguous match to a single V gene segment. In an earlier analysis of 450 to 750 of the donors, a V segment was called functional when productive rearrangements were above 56.7%, and segregating when the standard deviation between donors exceeded 5%. To diagnose cytomegalovirus status from the catalog of TCR beta chain sequences, a statistical classification framework was built. V and J gene assignment, in a later analysis, came from comparing TCR nucleotide sequences with IMGT/GENE-DB human TR gene sequences. The TCRdist pipeline was used in a later analysis to assign CDR3 sequences and most-parsimonious VDJ recombination scenarios. In a later analysis, every TCR beta chain was defined by the combination of its CDR3 amino acid sequence and its V-gene family, and reads without a unique V-gene family were dropped. A later analysis removed 592 highly shared, low-generation-probability nucleotide sequences to deal with suspected cross-contamination and a sequencing artifact. In a later analysis, a clonal expansion index for each public chain was calculated from normalized within-repertoire ranks of inferred template counts. In a later analysis, generation probabilities were computed using a VDJ recombination model fitted to out-of-frame rearrangements, and the results were checked against IGoR. A later analysis scored TCR-TCR, TCR-HLA and TCR-CMV co-occurrence with hypergeometric tests, applying a repertoire-size bias correction to TCR pairs. False discovery rates were estimated in a later analysis by permuting HLA or CMV assignments 20 times. A later analysis grouped co-occurring TCRs with DBSCAN, adding TCRdist sequence similarity when clustering within HLA-allele-positive subsets. Repertoires with fewer than 30,000 or more than 120,000 public chains were left out of co-occurrence clustering, as were five repertoires with anomalous nucleotide sharing. Held by TCRdb, this immuneACCESS table contains in-frame sequences only and omits some clones. Under half of the omission traces to an unresolved V gene where checked; the cause of the rest is unknown. Clone size and V and J calls were adopted from that table, with D and trimming inferred from the DNA. The sample records approximately 150,000 clones, 55% to 75% of which are singletons. The leading ten clones occupy 6% to 8.5% of the sample.

V has 1 base trimmed and J has 5 bases trimmed; junction bases matching no gene number 0. Taken from cysteine to phenylalanine, the CDR3 has 12 residues. Solely the CDR3 DNA is kept, with 36 bases framed from the first base. Reading the germline V gene gives CDR1 SGHRS and CDR2 YFSETQ. Worth noting for this clone: Its target antigen remains unknown. No much larger clonotype is one base removed from it; base qualities were not supplied.

The cohort was made up of 500 to 850 healthy bone marrow donors. Cohort members were all nominally healthy when sampled, although unrecorded immune exposures were likely present. The donor tested CMV seropositive and was one of the 289 seropositive cohort members. A peripheral blood sample was collected from each donor, and TCR beta sequencing was performed on peripheral blood mononuclear cells. Genomic DNA was extracted from the blood cell samples with the Qiagen DNeasy Blood Extraction Kit. Sequencing used PBMCs. The clonotype comes from an older woman in good health and CMV-seropositive. The chain couples TRBV5-1 to TRBJ2-7, with 7 central nucleotides matching TRBD1. In nucleotides, the sequence is TGCGCCAGCAGCTTGACAGGGGACGAGCAGTACTTC. Translated, this gives CASSLTGDEQYF. With the rest looked up from the reference TRBV5-1 and TRBJ2-7 genes rather than sequenced, the full variable domain is KAGVTQTPRYLIKTRGQQVTLSCSPISGHRSVSWYQQTPGQGLQFLFEYFSETQRNKGNFPGRFSGRQFSNSRSEMNVSTLELGDSALYLCASSLTGDEQYFGPGTRLTVT.